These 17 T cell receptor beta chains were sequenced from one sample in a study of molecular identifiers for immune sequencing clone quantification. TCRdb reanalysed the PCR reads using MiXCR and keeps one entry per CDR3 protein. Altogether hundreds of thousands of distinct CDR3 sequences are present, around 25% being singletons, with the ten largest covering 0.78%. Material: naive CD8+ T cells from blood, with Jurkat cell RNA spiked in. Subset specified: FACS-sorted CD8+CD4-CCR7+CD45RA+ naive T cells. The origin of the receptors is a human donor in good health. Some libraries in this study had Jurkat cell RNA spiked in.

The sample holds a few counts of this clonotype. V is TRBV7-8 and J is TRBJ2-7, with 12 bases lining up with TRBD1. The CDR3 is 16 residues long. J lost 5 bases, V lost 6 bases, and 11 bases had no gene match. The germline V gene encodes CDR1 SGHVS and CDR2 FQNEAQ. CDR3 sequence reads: CASSRRRDRGLDEQYF. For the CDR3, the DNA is TGTGCCAGCAGTCGCAGGAGGGACAGGGGGCTAGACGAGCAGTACTTC.

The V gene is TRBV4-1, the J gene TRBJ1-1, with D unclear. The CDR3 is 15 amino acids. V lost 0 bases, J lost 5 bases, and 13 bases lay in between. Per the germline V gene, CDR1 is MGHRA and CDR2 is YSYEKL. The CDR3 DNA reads TGCGCCAGCAGCCAAGAAAAGACGGCCGGAACTGAAGCTTTCTTT. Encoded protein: CASSQEKTAGTEAFF.

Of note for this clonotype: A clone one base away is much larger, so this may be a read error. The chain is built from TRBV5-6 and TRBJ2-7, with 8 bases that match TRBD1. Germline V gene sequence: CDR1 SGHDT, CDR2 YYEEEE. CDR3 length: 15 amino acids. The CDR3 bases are TGTGCCAGCAGCTCCGGACAGGGACTCTCCTGCGAGCAGTACTTC. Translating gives CASSSGQGLSCEQYF. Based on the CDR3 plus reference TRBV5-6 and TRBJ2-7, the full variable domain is DAGVTQSPTHLIKTRGQQVTLRCSPKSGHDTVSWYQQALGQGPQFIFQYYEEEERQRGNFPDRFSGHQFPNYSSELNVNALLLGDSALYLCASSSGQGLSCEQYFGPGTRLTVT.

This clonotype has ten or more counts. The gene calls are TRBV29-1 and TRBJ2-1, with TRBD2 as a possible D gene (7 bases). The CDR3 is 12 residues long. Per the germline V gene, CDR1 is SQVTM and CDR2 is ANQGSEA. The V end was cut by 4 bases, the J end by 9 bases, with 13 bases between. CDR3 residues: CSVAGAGAEQFF. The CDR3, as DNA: TGCAGCGTTGCGGGGGCGGGGGCTGAGCAGTTCTTC.

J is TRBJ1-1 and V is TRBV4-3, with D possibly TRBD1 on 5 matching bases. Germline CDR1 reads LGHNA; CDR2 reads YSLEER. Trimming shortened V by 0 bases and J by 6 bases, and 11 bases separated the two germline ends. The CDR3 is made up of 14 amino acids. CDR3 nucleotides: TGCGCCAGCAGCCAAGACCCGACAGCGGCTGAAGCTTTCTTT. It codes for CASSQDPTAAEAFF.

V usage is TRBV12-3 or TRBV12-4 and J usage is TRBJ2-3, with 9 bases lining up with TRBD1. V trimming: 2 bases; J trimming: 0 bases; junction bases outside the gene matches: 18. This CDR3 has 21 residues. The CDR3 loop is CASSLWGMRTGAEPSTDTQYF. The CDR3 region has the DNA TGTGCCAGCAGTTTATGGGGTATGCGGACAGGGGCCGAACCAAGCACAGATACGCAGTATTTT.

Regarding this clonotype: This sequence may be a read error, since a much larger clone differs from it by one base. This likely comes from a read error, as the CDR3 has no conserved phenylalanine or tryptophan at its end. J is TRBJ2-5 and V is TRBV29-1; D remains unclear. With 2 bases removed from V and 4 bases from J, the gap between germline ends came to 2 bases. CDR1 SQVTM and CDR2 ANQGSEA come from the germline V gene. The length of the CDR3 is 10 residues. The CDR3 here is CSVERETQYY. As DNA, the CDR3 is TGCAGCGTTGAACGAGAGACCCAGTACTAC.

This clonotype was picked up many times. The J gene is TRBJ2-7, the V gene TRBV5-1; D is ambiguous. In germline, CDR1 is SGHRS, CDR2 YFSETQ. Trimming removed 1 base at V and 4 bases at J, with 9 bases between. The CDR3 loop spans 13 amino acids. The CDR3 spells CASSLNRAYEQYF. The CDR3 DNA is TGCGCCAGCAGCTTGAATCGGGCTTACGAGCAGTACTTC.

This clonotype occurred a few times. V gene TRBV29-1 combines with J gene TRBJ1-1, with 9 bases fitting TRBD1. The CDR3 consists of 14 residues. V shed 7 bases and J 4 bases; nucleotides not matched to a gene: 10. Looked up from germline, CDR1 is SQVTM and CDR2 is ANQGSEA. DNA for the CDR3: TGCAGCGCCCCAGGACAGGGGTTGGGCACTGAAGCTTTCTTT. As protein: CSAPGQGLGTEAFF. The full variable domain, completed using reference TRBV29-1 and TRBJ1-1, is SAVISQKPSRDICQRGTSLTIQCQVDSQVTMMFWYRQQPGQSLTLIATANQGSEATYESGFVIDKFPISRPNLTFSTLTVSNMSPEDSSIYLCSAPGQGLGTEAFFGQGTRLTVV.

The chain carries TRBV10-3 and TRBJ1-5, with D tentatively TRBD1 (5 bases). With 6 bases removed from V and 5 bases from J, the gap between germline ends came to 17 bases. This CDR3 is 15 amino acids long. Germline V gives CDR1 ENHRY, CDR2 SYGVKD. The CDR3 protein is CAISSGTGWDQPQHF. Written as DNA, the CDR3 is TGTGCCATCAGCTCCGGGACCGGATGGGATCAGCCCCAGCATTTT.

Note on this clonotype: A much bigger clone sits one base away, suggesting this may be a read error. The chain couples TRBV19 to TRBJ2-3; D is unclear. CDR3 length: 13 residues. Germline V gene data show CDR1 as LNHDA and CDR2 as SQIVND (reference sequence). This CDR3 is CDSSIVHTDTQYF. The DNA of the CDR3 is TGTGACAGTAGTATAGTCCACACAGATACGCAGTATTTT. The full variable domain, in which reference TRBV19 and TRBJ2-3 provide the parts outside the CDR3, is DGGITQSPKYLFRKEGQNVTLSCEQNLNHDAMYWYRQDPGQGLRLIYYSQIVNDFQKGDIAEGYSVSREKKESFPLTVTSAQKNPTAFYLCDSSIVHTDTQYFGPGTRLTVL.

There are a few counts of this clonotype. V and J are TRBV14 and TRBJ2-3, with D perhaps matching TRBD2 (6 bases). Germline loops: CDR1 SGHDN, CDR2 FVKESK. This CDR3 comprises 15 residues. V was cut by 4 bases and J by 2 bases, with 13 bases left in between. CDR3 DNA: TGTGCCAGCAGCCCCGAGCGGGCCCTCACAGATACGCAGTATTTT. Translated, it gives CASSPERALTDTQYF.

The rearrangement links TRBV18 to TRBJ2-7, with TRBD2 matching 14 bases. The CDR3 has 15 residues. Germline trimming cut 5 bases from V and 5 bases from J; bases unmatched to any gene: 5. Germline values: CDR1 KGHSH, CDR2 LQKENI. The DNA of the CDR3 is TGTGCCAGCTCAACCGGGACTAGCGGGAGCCACGAGCAGTACTTC. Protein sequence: CASSTGTSGSHEQYF.

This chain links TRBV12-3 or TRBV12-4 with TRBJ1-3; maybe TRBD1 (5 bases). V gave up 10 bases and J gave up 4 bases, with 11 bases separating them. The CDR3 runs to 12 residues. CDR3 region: CAIPGGGNTIYF. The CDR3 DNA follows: TGTGCCATCCCGGGGGGGGGAAACACCATATATTTT.

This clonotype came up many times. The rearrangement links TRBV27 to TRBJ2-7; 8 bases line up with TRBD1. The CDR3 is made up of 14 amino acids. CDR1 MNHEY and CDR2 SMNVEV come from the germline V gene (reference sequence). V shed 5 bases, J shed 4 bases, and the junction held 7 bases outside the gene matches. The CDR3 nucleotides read TGTGCCAGCAGTGTCCGGGACAGGATGTACGAGCAGTACTTC. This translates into CASSVRDRMYEQYF.

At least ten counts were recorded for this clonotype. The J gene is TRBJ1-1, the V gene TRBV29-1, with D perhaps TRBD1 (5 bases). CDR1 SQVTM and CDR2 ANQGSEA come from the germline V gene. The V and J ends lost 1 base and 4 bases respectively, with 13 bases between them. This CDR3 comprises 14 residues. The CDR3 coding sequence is TGCAGCGTTGAAGGGGGGAAGGTGGCCACTGAAGCTTTCTTT. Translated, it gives CSVEGGKVATEAFF. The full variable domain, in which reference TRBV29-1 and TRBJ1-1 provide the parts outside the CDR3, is SAVISQKPSRDICQRGTSLTIQCQVDSQVTMMFWYRQQPGQSLTLIATANQGSEATYESGFVIDKFPISRPNLTFSTLTVSNMSPEDSSIYLCSVEGGKVATEAFFGQGTRLTVV.

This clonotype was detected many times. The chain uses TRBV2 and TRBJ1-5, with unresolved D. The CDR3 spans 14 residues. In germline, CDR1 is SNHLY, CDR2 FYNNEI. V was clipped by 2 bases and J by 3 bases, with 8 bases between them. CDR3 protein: CASSETGSNQPQHF. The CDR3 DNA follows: TGTGCCAGCAGTGAAACGGGTTCCAATCAGCCCCAGCATTTT.